These T cell receptor beta chains were read from a single sample in a study of Ad26.COV2.S vaccination and SARS-CoV-2 variants. This table comes from immunoSEQ multiplex PCR, and its TCRdb copy is limited to in-frame clones, with some not included. Of some 340,000 clones in the sample, around four fifths are singletons; the top ten hold 2% to 2.5%. Source: peripheral blood, taken in a trial of Ad26.COV2.S vaccine versus placebo. The origin of the receptors is a person between 18 and 65 years old who received the Ad26.COV2.S COVID-19 vaccine or a placebo. Both conserved end residues are part of each CDR3. Each record gives: V gene, clone size, J gene, D gene, CDR3 DNA, CDR3 protein. The D gene is left open where the match is weak. Expanded clones get a size class; other rows say once, few or many, or leave the size out.

v_gene: TRBV4-2
abundance: -
j_gene: TRBJ2-1
d_gene: -
CDR3nt: TGTGCCAGCAGCCAAGAGTCTTCTTTGTTCGGGACTCGGCAAGGGGGTGAGCAGTTCTTC
CDR3aa: CASSQESSLFGTRQGGEQFF

v_gene: TRBV9
abundance: -
j_gene: TRBJ2-5
d_gene: -
CDR3nt: TGTGCCAGCAGCGTAGGATTCGGGGCTAGCCGGGAGACCCAGTACTTC
CDR3aa: CASSVGFGASRETQYF

v_gene: TRBV5-6
abundance: -
j_gene: TRBJ2-2
d_gene: -
CDR3nt: TGTGCCAGCAGCCGACGCGGGACCGGGGAGCTGTTTTTT
CDR3aa: CASSRRGTGELFF

v_gene: TRBV21-1
abundance: once
j_gene: TRBJ2-4
d_gene: -
CDR3nt: TGTGCCAGCGCGCTAGCGGGACTTAACCTTCAGTACTTC
CDR3aa: CASALAGLNLQYF

v_gene: TRBV28
abundance: -
j_gene: TRBJ2-7
d_gene: -
CDR3nt: TGTGCCAGCAGCCATCACTGGGAGCAGTACTTC
CDR3aa: CASSHHWEQYF

v_gene: TRBV2
abundance: -
j_gene: TRBJ2-3
d_gene: -
CDR3nt: TGTGCCAGCAGTGAGAGAGATACGCAGTATTTT
CDR3aa: CASSERDTQYF

v_gene: TRBV12-5
abundance: -
j_gene: TRBJ1-1
d_gene: -
CDR3nt: TGTGCTAGTGGCCTCGGAATTGAAGCTTTCTTT
CDR3aa: CASGLGIEAFF

v_gene: TRBV19
abundance: -
j_gene: TRBJ1-1
d_gene: -
CDR3nt: TGTGCCAGTAGTATAGCGACCACTGAAGCTTTCTTT
CDR3aa: CASSIATTEAFF

v_gene: TRBV11-3
abundance: -
j_gene: TRBJ2-7
d_gene: -
CDR3nt: TGTGCCAGCAGCGTCGAGGGGGGGAGCTCCTACGAGCAGTACTTC
CDR3aa: CASSVEGGSSYEQYF

v_gene: TRBV6-1
abundance: -
j_gene: TRBJ2-5
d_gene: -
CDR3nt: TGTGCCAGCAGTGAAGCGGAAAATCGCCCCGGGGCAGTCTGGGAGACCCAGTACTTC
CDR3aa: CASSEAENRPGAVWETQYF

v_gene: TRBV5-1
abundance: -
j_gene: TRBJ2-2
d_gene: -
CDR3nt: TGCGCCAGCAGCTTGCCAGTGGGGGACACCGGGGAGCTGTTTTTT
CDR3aa: CASSLPVGDTGELFF

v_gene: TRBV3-1/TRBV3-2
abundance: -
j_gene: TRBJ2-2
d_gene: TRBD2
CDR3nt: TGTGCCAGCACCGTAGCGGGGGGGCGTACCGGGGAGCTGTTTTTT
CDR3aa: CASTVAGGRTGELFF

v_gene: TRBV4-1
abundance: -
j_gene: TRBJ2-3
d_gene: TRBD2
CDR3nt: TGCGCCAGCAGCCCGACTAGCGGGGTCCGAGATACGCAGTATTTT
CDR3aa: CASSPTSGVRDTQYF

v_gene: TRBV7-2
abundance: -
j_gene: TRBJ2-2
d_gene: TRBD1
CDR3nt: TGTGCCAGCAGCTTACATTCCGGGACAGGGAACACCGGGGAGCTGTTTTTT
CDR3aa: CASSLHSGTGNTGELFF

v_gene: TRBV5-6
abundance: many
j_gene: TRBJ1-2
d_gene: TRBD1
CDR3nt: TGTGCCAGCAGCTACCAGACAGGGGGCGATGGCTACACCTTC
CDR3aa: CASSYQTGGDGYTF

v_gene: TRBV9
abundance: -
j_gene: TRBJ2-7
d_gene: TRBD1
CDR3nt: TGTGCCAGCAGCGTAGAGGCAGGGGGCGTCTACGAGCAGTACTTC
CDR3aa: CASSVEAGGVYEQYF

v_gene: TRBV10-3
abundance: -
j_gene: TRBJ2-3
d_gene: TRBD1
CDR3nt: TGTGCCATCAGTGATAGGACAGGATGGACGGATACGCAGTATTTT
CDR3aa: CAISDRTGWTDTQYF

v_gene: TRBV25-1
abundance: -
j_gene: TRBJ2-2
d_gene: -
CDR3nt: TGTGCCAGCAATCCGACAGAGGCGAACACCGGGGAGCTGTTTTTT
CDR3aa: CASNPTEANTGELFF

v_gene: TRBV28
abundance: -
j_gene: TRBJ1-2
d_gene: -
CDR3nt: TGTGCCAGCAGATCAATCCCGGGTGGCCGCCGGTACACCTTC
CDR3aa: CASRSIPGGRRYTF

v_gene: TRBV2
abundance: -
j_gene: TRBJ1-5
d_gene: -
CDR3nt: TGTGCCAGCAGAACCCAGACGCAATTCGACGATCAGCCCCAGCATTTT
CDR3aa: CASRTQTQFDDQPQHF

v_gene: TRBV9
abundance: -
j_gene: TRBJ1-4
d_gene: TRBD1
CDR3nt: TGTGCCAGCAGCCGGGACAGCCCGAGGGGGTTTAATGAAAAACTGTTTTTT
CDR3aa: CASSRDSPRGFNEKLFF

v_gene: TRBV9
abundance: -
j_gene: TRBJ2-1
d_gene: TRBD1
CDR3nt: TGTGCCAGCAGCGCAACAGGGGGCTTCCCCCACAATGAGCAGTTCTTC
CDR3aa: CASSATGGFPHNEQFF

v_gene: TRBV30
abundance: -
j_gene: TRBJ1-5
d_gene: -
CDR3nt: TGTGCCTGGAGTGTTCCCGGGGGCTACAATCAGCCCCAGCATTTT
CDR3aa: CAWSVPGGYNQPQHF

v_gene: TRBV5-4
abundance: -
j_gene: TRBJ1-2
d_gene: TRBD1
CDR3nt: TGTGCCAGCAGCCTAACACAGGGGAACTATGGCTACACCTTC
CDR3aa: CASSLTQGNYGYTF

v_gene: TRBV5-1
abundance: -
j_gene: TRBJ1-1
d_gene: -
CDR3nt: TGCGCCAGCAGCTTGGAGGGGGAGGCTGAAGCTTTCTTT
CDR3aa: CASSLEGEAEAFF

v_gene: TRBV18
abundance: -
j_gene: TRBJ2-7
d_gene: TRBD1
CDR3nt: TGTGCCAGCTCAAGGGACAGGGAAAACGAGCAGTACTTC
CDR3aa: CASSRDRENEQYF

v_gene: TRBV6-5
abundance: -
j_gene: TRBJ1-2
d_gene: -
CDR3nt: TGTGCCAGCAGCTCCGGGTCCAACTATGGCTACACCTTC
CDR3aa: CASSSGSNYGYTF

v_gene: TRBV7-2
abundance: -
j_gene: TRBJ2-6
d_gene: TRBD1
CDR3nt: TGTGCCAGCAGCTGGAGGACAGGGGGCCCCCGTACTGGGGCCAACGTCCTGACTTTC
CDR3aa: CASSWRTGGPRTGANVLTF

v_gene: TRBV27
abundance: -
j_gene: TRBJ2-1
d_gene: -
CDR3nt: TGTGCCAGCAGTTTCACGGGGGGCGGGGTATACAATGAGCAGTTCTTC
CDR3aa: CASSFTGGGVYNEQFF

v_gene: TRBV18
abundance: few
j_gene: TRBJ2-7
d_gene: TRBD1
CDR3nt: TGTGCCAGCTCCCCCAAGACAGGGGACTACGAGCAGTACTTC
CDR3aa: CASSPKTGDYEQYF

v_gene: TRBV7-6
abundance: -
j_gene: TRBJ2-5
d_gene: -
CDR3nt: TGTGCCAGCAGCTTAGAACAGTCTAGTAGCGAGACCCAGTACTTC
CDR3aa: CASSLEQSSSETQYF

v_gene: TRBV6-5
abundance: -
j_gene: TRBJ1-4
d_gene: TRBD1
CDR3nt: TGTGCCAGCACGAGGGGGCCTAATGAAAAACTGTTTTTT
CDR3aa: CASTRGPNEKLFF

v_gene: TRBV19
abundance: -
j_gene: TRBJ2-7
d_gene: -
CDR3nt: TGTGCCAGTAGTAGAGGACAGTCGGCTTCCTACGAGCAGTACTTC
CDR3aa: CASSRGQSASYEQYF

v_gene: TRBV18
abundance: -
j_gene: TRBJ1-5
d_gene: -
CDR3nt: TGTGCCAGCTCACCTCGGAGAGATATGAGCAATCAGCCCCAGCATTTT
CDR3aa: CASSPRRDMSNQPQHF

v_gene: TRBV2
abundance: -
j_gene: TRBJ1-5
d_gene: -
CDR3nt: TGTGCCAGCAGTGATGTGCCAGGGCCCGCCTTTGAGCCCCAGCATTTT
CDR3aa: CASSDVPGPAFEPQHF

v_gene: TRBV18
abundance: -
j_gene: TRBJ2-6
d_gene: -
CDR3nt: TGTGCCAGCTCACCAGGTCGGGCCAACGTCCTGACTTTC
CDR3aa: CASSPGRANVLTF

v_gene: TRBV5-1
abundance: -
j_gene: TRBJ1-2
d_gene: -
CDR3nt: TGCGCCAGCAGCTTGGCGGGTCCGGACTATGGCTACACCTTC
CDR3aa: CASSLAGPDYGYTF

v_gene: TRBV4-2
abundance: -
j_gene: TRBJ1-5
d_gene: -
CDR3nt: TGTGCCAGCAGCCAAGATCCCTATCAGCCCCAGCATTTT
CDR3aa: CASSQDPYQPQHF

v_gene: TRBV12-3/TRBV12-4
abundance: -
j_gene: TRBJ2-2
d_gene: TRBD1
CDR3nt: TGTGCCAGCAGAATACAGGGGATCGGGGAGCTGTTTTTT
CDR3aa: CASRIQGIGELFF

v_gene: TRBV19
abundance: -
j_gene: TRBJ1-5
d_gene: -
CDR3nt: TGTGCCAGTAGAGGGGAGGGCCAGCCCCAGCATTTT
CDR3aa: CASRGEGQPQHF

v_gene: TRBV7-9
abundance: -
j_gene: TRBJ2-2
d_gene: TRBD2
CDR3nt: TGTGCCAGCAGCCCACTAGCGGGGAGGAACACCGGGGAGCTGTTTTTT
CDR3aa: CASSPLAGRNTGELFF

v_gene: TRBV28
abundance: -
j_gene: TRBJ1-3
d_gene: -
CDR3nt: TGTGCCAGCACGACCGGGGCCCTAGGGGGAAACACCATATATTTT
CDR3aa: CASTTGALGGNTIYF

v_gene: TRBV7-8
abundance: -
j_gene: TRBJ2-3
d_gene: -
CDR3nt: TGTGCCAGCAGCCCCCGATTGGTAGATACGCAGTATTTT
CDR3aa: CASSPRLVDTQYF

v_gene: TRBV13
abundance: -
j_gene: TRBJ2-5
d_gene: TRBD2
CDR3nt: TGTGCCAGCAGCTTAGGGATAGCGGGGGGCGCGGAGACCCAGTACTTC
CDR3aa: CASSLGIAGGAETQYF

v_gene: TRBV7-9
abundance: -
j_gene: TRBJ1-6
d_gene: -
CDR3nt: TGTGCCAGCGCCTCAGGTTCACCCCTCCACTTT
CDR3aa: CASASGSPLHF

v_gene: TRBV6-1
abundance: -
j_gene: TRBJ1-3
d_gene: -
CDR3nt: TGTGCCAGCAGTGAACGTGTTGGGCTCTCTGGAAACACCATATATTTT
CDR3aa: CASSERVGLSGNTIYF

v_gene: TRBV4-2
abundance: -
j_gene: TRBJ2-1
d_gene: -
CDR3nt: TGTGCCAGCAGCCAAGATCAGGCACTGGATGAGCAGTTCTTC
CDR3aa: CASSQDQALDEQFF

v_gene: TRBV28
abundance: -
j_gene: TRBJ1-4
d_gene: -
CDR3nt: TGTGCCAGCCTAGGGGTGGCTAATGAAAAACTGTTTTTT
CDR3aa: CASLGVANEKLFF

v_gene: TRBV6-1
abundance: -
j_gene: TRBJ1-2
d_gene: -
CDR3nt: TGTGCCAGCAGTCTGGCAGGATATGGCTACACCTTC
CDR3aa: CASSLAGYGYTF

v_gene: TRBV11-1
abundance: -
j_gene: TRBJ2-3
d_gene: TRBD1
CDR3nt: TGTGCCAGCAGCCCAAACAGGGGGCCGACAGATACGCAGTATTTT
CDR3aa: CASSPNRGPTDTQYF

v_gene: TRBV5-5
abundance: -
j_gene: TRBJ2-2
d_gene: -
CDR3nt: TGTGCCAGCAGCTGGCGGGACCGCGCGAACACCGGGGAGCTGTTTTTT
CDR3aa: CASSWRDRANTGELFF

v_gene: TRBV28
abundance: -
j_gene: TRBJ2-2
d_gene: TRBD1
CDR3nt: TGTGCCAGCAGGCAGACAGGGGGGGGTTTTGCCGGGGAGCTGTTTTTT
CDR3aa: CASRQTGGGFAGELFF

v_gene: TRBV11-2
abundance: -
j_gene: TRBJ1-2
d_gene: -
CDR3nt: TGTGCCAGCAGCTTACTGTCAGGGGGCTACACCTTC
CDR3aa: CASSLLSGGYTF

v_gene: TRBV7-9
abundance: -
j_gene: TRBJ1-3
d_gene: -
CDR3nt: TGTGCCAGCAGCTTAGCGCGGGGGCATTCTGGAAACACCATATATTTT
CDR3aa: CASSLARGHSGNTIYF

v_gene: TRBV5-6
abundance: -
j_gene: TRBJ1-3
d_gene: -
CDR3nt: TGTGCCAGCACAGACAAGAGTCGCACCATATATTTT
CDR3aa: CASTDKSRTIYF